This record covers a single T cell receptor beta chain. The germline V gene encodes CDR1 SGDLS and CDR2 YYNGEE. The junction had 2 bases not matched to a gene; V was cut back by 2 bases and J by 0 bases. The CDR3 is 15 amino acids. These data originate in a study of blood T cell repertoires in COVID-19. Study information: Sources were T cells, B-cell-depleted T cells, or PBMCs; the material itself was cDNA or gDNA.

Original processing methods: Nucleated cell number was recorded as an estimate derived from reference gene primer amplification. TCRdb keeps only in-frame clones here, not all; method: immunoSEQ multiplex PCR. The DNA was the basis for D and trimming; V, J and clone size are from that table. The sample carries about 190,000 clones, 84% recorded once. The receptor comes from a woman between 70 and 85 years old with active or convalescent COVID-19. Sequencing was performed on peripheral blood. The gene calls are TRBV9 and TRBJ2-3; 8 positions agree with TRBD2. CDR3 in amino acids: CASSVIAGSTDTQYF. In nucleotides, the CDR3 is TGTGCCAGCAGCGTGATAGCGGGAAGCACAGATACGCAGTATTTT. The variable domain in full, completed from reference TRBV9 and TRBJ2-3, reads DSGVTQTPKHLITATGQRVTLRCSPRSGDLSVYWYQQSLDQGLQFLIQYYNGEERAKGNILERFSAQQFPDLHSELNLSSLELGDSALYFCASSVIAGSTDTQYFGPGTRLTVL.